One sample yielded the 27 T cell receptor beta chains listed below, sequenced in a study of T-cell reconstitution after alpha-beta-depleted transplantation in children. A TCRbeta library incorporating unique molecular identifiers was prepared. From the PCR reads, TCRdb called clonotypes with MiXCR, one entry per CDR3 protein. Of a few hundred thousand distinct CDR3 sequences listed, roughly 15% are singletons. The sample in question was PBMCs, obtained from the stem cell graft. These receptors originate from a human donor who donated a stem cell graft to a child with Fanconi anemia.

This clonotype was seen repeatedly, ten times or more. This chain links TRBV4-2 with TRBJ1-5; no reliable D call. Germline CDR1 reads LGHNA; CDR2 reads YNFKEQ. The CDR3 is 15 amino acids. V shed 2 bases and J shed 7 bases, with 15 bases lying between them. Written as DNA, the CDR3 is TGTGCCAGCAGCCAAAATTTAGGGTACGGGCAGCCCCAGCATTTT. Its protein product is CASSQNLGYGQPQHF.

In its sample, this clonotype was seen many times. The V gene is TRBV2, the J gene TRBJ1-1; D perhaps matches TRBD1 (6 bases). The CDR3 totals 13 residues. Germline values: CDR1 SNHLY, CDR2 FYNNEI. Trimming left V 8 bases short and J 10 bases short, with 20 bases between. CDR3 sequence: CASSEGDSVVAFF. The CDR3 DNA follows: TGTGCCAGCTCCGAGGGGGACTCAGTAGTAGCTTTCTTT. The whole variable domain, remainder taken from reference TRBV2 and TRBJ1-1, is EPEVTQTPSHQVTQMGQEVILRCVPISNHLYFYWYRQILGQKVEFLVSFYNNEISEKSEIFDDQFSVERPDGSNFTLKIRSTKLEDSAMYFCASSEGDSVVAFFGQGTRLTVV.

The J gene is TRBJ2-5, the V gene TRBV27; possible D gene TRBD1, 5 bases. This CDR3 contains 14 residues. V was clipped by 3 bases and J by 2 bases, with 10 bases between them. The germline CDR1 and CDR2 sequences are MNHEY and SMNVEV (reference sequence). The DNA for the CDR3 is TGTGCCAGCAGTTTTAACAGGCTGCAAGAGACCCAGTACTTC. This translates into CASSFNRLQETQYF.

The rearrangement joins TRBV6-5 to TRBJ1-3; possibly TRBD1 for D (5 bases). The CDR3 sequence is 16 residues long. Between the trimmed V and J ends, which lost 3 bases and 0 bases, there was a span of 12 bases. CDR1 and CDR2 from the germline V gene are MNHEY and SVGAGI. The CDR3 bases are TGTGCCAGCAGTTATGCCGGGACGGGCTCTGGAAACACCATATATTTT. This sequence encodes CASSYAGTGSGNTIYF.

This clonotype has at least ten counts. The chain combines TRBV19 with TRBJ2-1; possibly TRBD1 for D (6 bases). Germline V lookup: CDR1 LNHDA, CDR2 SQIVND (reference sequence). Deletions cut 10 bases from V and 14 bases from J, with 21 bases between. The CDR3 consists of 12 residues. The CDR3 loop is CANQHRTEIKFF. For the CDR3, the DNA is TGTGCCAATCAACATCGGACAGAGATAAAGTTCTTC.

The gene calls are TRBV7-3 and TRBJ2-3, with 8 bases fitting TRBD2. Germline trimming cut 5 bases from V and 0 bases from J; bases unmatched to any gene: 4. Germline V gene lookup returns CDR1 SGHTA and CDR2 FQGTGA. The CDR3 runs 15 residues. CDR3 loop: CASSVRGGSTDTQYF. The CDR3 DNA reads as TGTGCCAGCAGCGTCCGGGGGGGCAGCACAGATACGCAGTATTTT.

In its sample, this clonotype was seen many times. This chain joins TRBV4-3 and TRBJ1-2; TRBD1 agrees at 7 bases. Germline assignment: CDR1 LGHNA and CDR2 YSLEER. The trim removed 5 bases at V and 3 bases at J, leaving 0 bases unmatched. The CDR3 runs 12 residues. CDR3 nucleotides: TGCGCCAGCAGCGACAGGGACTATGGCTACACCTTC. Protein: CASSDRDYGYTF.

This clonotype was seen only a few times. The chain joins TRBV29-1 to TRBJ2-1; the D call may be TRBD1 or TRBD2 (7 bases each). Germline CDR1 SQVTM, CDR2 ANQGSEA. This CDR3 is built from 13 residues. V shed 7 bases and J shed 10 bases, with 20 bases lying between them. This chain's CDR3 is CSGRLTGRGEQFF. The CDR3 DNA follows: TGCAGCGGGAGATTGACAGGGAGGGGGGAGCAGTTCTTC.

The V and J genes are TRBV12-3 or TRBV12-4 and TRBJ2-5; the match to TRBD2 covers 8 bases. V trimming: 3 bases; J trimming: 2 bases; junction bases outside the gene matches: 5. There are 15 residues in the CDR3. The CDR3 loop reads CASSLGGGTQETQYF. The CDR3 DNA sequence: TGTGCCAGCAGTTTGGGCGGGGGGACTCAAGAGACCCAGTACTTC.

There are a few counts of this clonotype. This sequence joins TRBV5-1 and TRBJ1-1, with a possible D match to TRBD1 (5 bases). Germline lookup yields CDR1 SGHRS and CDR2 YFSETQ. This CDR3 region has 18 residues. The V end was cut by 1 base, the J end by 1 base, with 20 bases between. DNA for the CDR3: TGCGCCAGCAGCTTGAGGGGCCAAGGTAGGGCTTGGAACACTGAAGCTTTCTTT. This gives the protein CASSLRGQGRAWNTEAFF.

This clonotype was counted ten times or more. This chain uses TRBV4-3 with TRBJ2-3; D is unresolved. Germline V gives CDR1 LGHNA, CDR2 YSLEER. Trimming took 2 bases from V and 2 from J, leaving 5 bases between them. The CDR3 covers 13 residues. The CDR3 sequence: CASSQQNTDTQYF. The CDR3 DNA reads as TGCGCCAGCAGCCAACAAAACACAGATACGCAGTATTTT.

The chain couples TRBV12-3 or TRBV12-4 to TRBJ2-7, with a weak D call TRBD1 (5 bases). This CDR3 spans 14 amino acids. The V gene lost 3 bases and the J gene lost 4 bases, with 13 bases spanning the gap. CDR3 residues: CASSFRRQGYEQYF. CDR3 sequence (DNA): TGTGCCAGCAGTTTCCGGCGGCAGGGATACGAGCAGTACTTC.

V usage is TRBV5-1 and J usage is TRBJ1-6; D not certain. This CDR3 comprises 15 residues. Germline CDR1 is SGHRS and CDR2 is YFSETQ. V shed 0 bases and J shed 6 bases, with 10 bases lying between them. CDR3 protein: CASSLVVGGNSPLHF. CDR3 bases: TGCGCCAGCAGCTTGGTGGTAGGAGGTAATTCACCCCTCCACTTT.

This clonotype was counted ten times or more. This chain uses TRBV5-1 with TRBJ1-1; no definite D call. The CDR3 consists of 14 residues. CDR1 is SGHRS and CDR2 is YFSETQ in the germline V gene. V was pared by 0 bases and J by 3 bases, with 9 bases between. The CDR3 coding sequence is TGCGCCAGCAGCTTGGATCCGGTGTACACTGAAGCTTTCTTT. This codes for CASSLDPVYTEAFF.

This clonotype was detected many times. The chain recombines TRBV14 with TRBJ1-1; no clear D. The CDR3 is made up of 13 amino acids. Trimming left V 0 bases short and J 4 bases short, with 6 bases between. Germline V gene sequence: CDR1 SGHDN, CDR2 FVKESK. Here the CDR3 reads CASSQDPSTEAFF. CDR3 in DNA: TGTGCCAGCAGCCAAGATCCCAGCACTGAAGCTTTCTTT.

This chain joins TRBV28 and TRBJ1-6; possibly TRBD1 for D (6 bases). The CDR3 is 14 amino acids. The germline gives CDR1 MDHEN, CDR2 SYDVKM. Trimming stripped 4 bases from V and 7 bases from J, with 11 bases between. The CDR3 region has the DNA TGTGCCAGCAGTTACAGGGAATCGAATTCACCCCTCCACTTT. Translated, it gives CASSYRESNSPLHF.

The DNA for the CDR3 is TGCGCCAGCAGCTTAGACCCGACAGGCGCCGGGGAGCTGTTTTTT. Residues: CASSLDPTGAGELFF. The chain combines TRBV5-1 with TRBJ2-2; TRBD1 might be the D (6 bases). CDR1 and CDR2 from the germline V gene are SGHRS and YFSETQ. The CDR3 runs 15 residues. V was trimmed by 2 bases and J by 6 bases, leaving 14 bases between them.

This clonotype was detected a few times. This chain connects TRBV6-1 to TRBJ1-5; D is unresolved. The germline V and J ends were trimmed by 4 bases and 6 bases, with 10 bases remaining between them. The CDR3 runs 13 residues. In germline, CDR1 is MNHNS, CDR2 SASEGT. In DNA form, the CDR3 reads TGTGCCAGCAGTGCCCTGGCGGGTCAGCCCCAGCATTTT. Its protein is CASSALAGQPQHF.

The chain uses TRBV10-1 and TRBJ2-7; the match to TRBD1 covers 11 bases. V was pared by 3 bases and J by 2 bases, with 9 bases of the junction left unmatched. This CDR3 comprises 17 residues. Germline CDR1 reads WNHNN; CDR2 reads SYGVQD (reference sequence). The CDR3 here is CASSDPGDRGTPYEQYV. The CDR3 bases are TGCGCCAGCAGTGACCCGGGGGACAGGGGGACCCCCTACGAGCAGTACGTC.

This clonotype occurred a few times. The V gene is TRBV19, the J gene TRBJ1-5, with 9 bases aligning to TRBD1. V shed 3 bases, J shed 7 bases, and the junction held 4 bases outside the gene matches. Germline V gives CDR1 LNHDA, CDR2 SQIVND (reference sequence). The length of the CDR3 is 14 residues. CDR3 sequence (DNA): TGTGCCAGTAGTATGGACAGGGGTGGACAGCCCCAGCATTTT. This translates into CASSMDRGGQPQHF.

V and J are TRBV20-1 and TRBJ1-2; no firm D call. Germline V gene lookup returns CDR1 DFQATT and CDR2 SNEGSKA (reference sequence). V lost 6 bases to trimming and J lost 8 bases, with 19 bases between them. The CDR3 runs 13 residues. The CDR3 here is CSATEGSKEGYTF. The CDR3 nucleotides read TGCAGTGCGACCGAAGGATCTAAAGAGGGCTACACCTTC.

This clonotype was seen a handful of times. The chain combines TRBV27 with TRBJ2-1; the D is unclear. Germline V gene sequence: CDR1 MNHEY, CDR2 SMNVEV (reference sequence). Trimming removed 6 bases at V and 4 bases at J, with 16 bases between. The CDR3 is 15 amino acids. The DNA for the CDR3 is TGTGCCAGCAGCCAGGCTCTCGGGTTTTACAATGAGCAGTTCTTC. Amino acids: CASSQALGFYNEQFF.

This clonotype was seen a few times. This chain connects TRBV9 to TRBJ1-1; a weak D match, TRBD1 (5 bases). V lost 2 bases to trimming and J lost 3 bases, with 11 bases between them. The CDR3 contains 14 residues. Germline CDR1 is SGDLS and CDR2 is YYNGEE. The CDR3 loop is CASSVQGADTEAFF. As DNA, the CDR3 is TGTGCCAGCAGCGTCCAAGGGGCGGACACTGAAGCTTTCTTT. The entire variable domain, with the rest obtained from reference TRBV9 and TRBJ1-1, is as follows: DSGVTQTPKHLITATGQRVTLRCSPRSGDLSVYWYQQSLDQGLQFLIQYYNGEERAKGNILERFSAQQFPDLHSELNLSSLELGDSALYFCASSVQGADTEAFFGQGTRLTVV.

Concerning this clonotype itself: Given a much more abundant clone one base away, this may be a read error. The J gene is TRBJ1-1, the V gene TRBV5-1; D might be TRBD1 (5 bases). Germline CDR1 SGHRS, CDR2 YFSETQ. The CDR3 is 17 residues long. The CDR3 spells CASSLNIFGGRNTEPFF. The CDR3 nucleotides read TGCGCCAGCAGCTTGAATATTTTTGGGGGAAGGAACACTGAACCTTTCTTT.

This clonotype was detected only a few times. This chain uses TRBV29-1 with TRBJ2-3, with TRBD2 as a possible D gene (5 bases). There are 12 residues in the CDR3. Trimming removed 7 bases from V and 6 bases from J, with 14 bases in between. Germline values: CDR1 SQVTM, CDR2 ANQGSEA. CDR3 residues: CSALDWEDTQYF. CDR3 DNA sequence: TGCAGCGCGTTAGATTGGGAGGATACGCAGTATTTT.

This clonotype has a handful of counts. The chain combines TRBV15 with TRBJ2-5, with no clear D. Germline lookup yields CDR1 LNHNV and CDR2 YYDKDF (reference sequence). Between the trimmed V and J ends, which lost 1 base and 4 bases, there was a span of 16 bases. The CDR3 runs to 16 residues. CDR3 nucleotide sequence: TGTGCCACCAGCAGAGTGGTCTCAGGCGAGGCAGAGACCCAGTACTTC. It encodes CATSRVVSGEAETQYF.

This clonotype has just a few counts. The chain carries TRBV5-5 and TRBJ2-2; D might be TRBD2 (6 bases). The CDR3 extends over 14 amino acids. Germline-derived CDR1 and CDR2 are SGHKS and YYEKEE (reference sequence). Trimming pared 4 bases from V and 6 bases from J, leaving 13 bases between. CDR3 sequence (DNA): TGTGCCAGCAGCACCCTGACGGGGGCCGGGGAGCTGTTTTTT. Translating it yields CASSTLTGAGELFF.